Here is one TCR beta chain with its context. The antigen this receptor binds is unknown. Per-base qualities were not stored, and no clone one base away is much larger. This sample is drawn from a study of STAT3 mutations in large granular lymphocyte leukemia (dated by TCRdb to the late 2010s). Study-level background: In roughly half of the longitudinally sequenced T-LGLL patients, canonical activating STAT3 mutations were detected. To reconstruct clonal hierarchy and dynamics, serial deep sequencing of TCRbeta CDR3 and STAT3 was performed in patients with T-cell large granular lymphocyte leukemia. From an initial cohort of 207 LGL patients, 15 to 20 representative T-LGLL cases were selected for longitudinal TCRbeta and STAT3 sequencing. For each patient, sequencing was performed at an average of around 4 time points, with a range of 2 to 8 samplings. One or more immunosuppressive therapy regimens were given to more than half of T-LGLL patients, and hematologic response was seen in 40% of the treated patients. As controls, the study also included longitudinal sequencing of two patients with natural killer LGL leukemia. What the study reported, not specific to this receptor: In several patients, dominant TCR clone burden exceeded STAT3 mutant burden, suggesting STAT3 mutation arose secondarily within a pre-expanded clone. The linking of therapy response to changes in TCR clonal burden was complicated by variable intervals between samplings and differing treatment regimens. TCR clonotype switching after therapy was seen in about 30% of the 18 patients, with all newly emerging clones being STAT3 wild type. Because no samples were available when a clone first appeared, clonal expansion had to be inferred from samplings taken at other points. Since codominant clonotypes persisted in some patients, a small but highly pathogenic clone may have gone undetected. Every T-LGLL patient showed at least one immunodominant TCRbeta clonotype, and about half showed multiple immunodominant subclonotypes.

Counted from cysteine to phenylalanine, this CDR3 has 14 amino acids. The retained sequence is limited to the CDR3, 42 bases, with the frame set at the first base. The CDR1 and CDR2 encoded by the germline V gene are SGHVS and FQNEAQ. V loses 0 bases of germline sequence and J loses 4 bases, and the interval between the two ends is 7 bases. TCRbeta libraries were sequenced on an Illumina MiSeq, averaging roughly 44,000 productive templates per sample. Multiplex PCR amplification was used to generate TCRbeta CDR3 libraries with the immunoSEQ assay. In the authors' own workflow: Following a previously defined approach, repertoire diversity was calculated, and values close to 0 point to extremely monoclonal samples. TCRdb carries this immuneACCESS record with in-frame sequences only. Its versions omit some clonotypes, under half of them owing to an unresolved V gene in the studies checked, with the rest unexplained. V, J and clone size are those of that table, while D and trimming were read from the DNA. This sample is represented by some 10,000 clones; 85% to 90% of them were singletons. Of the sample, more than 35% falls within the top ten clones.

DNA was extracted from blood mononuclear cells, with the same DNA used for both TCR and STAT3 sequencing. The clonotype was recovered from a man in his 60s with T-cell large granular lymphocyte leukemia. Some clones in this sample may be carry-over from other donors' samples. The age is the age at diagnosis. Material: peripheral blood mononuclear cells. The chain is encoded by TRBV7-8 joined to TRBJ1-5; the D gene lacks a confident call. This receptor carries the CDR3 CASSLAGLNQPQHF. The DNA sequence is given as TGTGCCAGCAGCTTAGCTGGGCTGAATCAGCCCCAGCATTTT.